The rows below give T cell receptor beta chains drawn from one sample of a study of blood T cell repertoires in COVID-19. The method was immunoSEQ multiplex PCR; TCRdb's version includes in-frame clones alone and lacks a portion of them. The data hold 160,000 or so clones, with around 83% observed a single time. Input material: peripheral blood. The origin of the receptors is a woman aged 50 to 65 with COVID-19, enrolled during active disease. The CDR3 runs from the conserved cysteine through the conserved F or W. The D gene is left open where the match is weak. Expanded clones get a size class; other rows say once, few or many, or leave the size out.

TRBD1,TRBJ1-6,TRBV19,-,CASTTGTGFSPLHF,TGTGCCAGTACCACCGGGACAGGGTTTTCACCCCTCCACTTT
TRBD2,TRBJ2-7,TRBV5-1,-,CASSLGFGTSGGPTYEQYF,TGCGCCAGCAGCTTGGGATTTGGGACTAGCGGGGGGCCGACCTACGAGCAGTACTTC
TRBD1,TRBJ1-3,TRBV6-5,few,CASKGALSGNTIYF,TGTGCCAGCAAGGGGGCTCTCTCTGGAAACACCATATATTTT
-,TRBJ1-3,TRBV5-1,-,CASSPQTGASSGNTIYF,TGCGCCAGCAGCCCCCAGACAGGAGCTAGCTCTGGAAACACCATATATTTT
-,TRBJ1-1,TRBV12-3/TRBV12-4,-,CASSLIASTEAFF,TGTGCCAGCAGTTTAATCGCGAGCACTGAAGCTTTCTTT
TRBD1,TRBJ1-4,TRBV9,-,CASSARDRGHLGEKLFF,TGTGCCAGCAGCGCCCGGGACAGGGGGCACCTAGGGGAAAAACTGTTTTTT
TRBD1,TRBJ1-5,TRBV27,-,CASSLSGQGYQPQHF,TGTGCCAGCAGTTTATCTGGACAGGGATATCAGCCCCAGCATTTT
TRBD2,TRBJ2-1,TRBV11-2,once,CASSLAGGFYNEQFF,TGTGCCAGCAGCCTAGCGGGGGGTTTCTACAATGAGCAGTTCTTC
-,TRBJ2-7,TRBV29-1,-,CSVLSPTPHYYHEQYF,TGCAGCGTTCTAAGCCCTACCCCACACTACTACCACGAGCAGTACTTC
-,TRBJ1-5,TRBV28,-,CASRRGTPNQPQHF,TGTGCCAGCAGAAGGGGGACACCGAATCAGCCCCAGCATTTT
TRBD2,TRBJ2-7,TRBV6-1,-,CASSEPAGGDYEQYF,TGTGCCAGCAGTGAGCCAGCGGGGGGGGATTACGAGCAGTACTTC
TRBD2,TRBJ2-3,TRBV6-6,-,CASSYSSGDTDTQYF,TGTGCCAGCAGTTACTCTAGCGGGGACACAGATACGCAGTATTTT
TRBD2,TRBJ2-3,TRBV19,once,CASSMEAGGYTQYF,TGTGCCAGTAGTATGGAAGCGGGGGGGTATACGCAGTATTTT
-,TRBJ1-4,TRBV5-5,few,CASSRRWAGTNEKLFF,TGTGCCAGCAGCCGTCGGTGGGCAGGGACTAATGAAAAACTGTTTTTT
-,TRBJ1-2,TRBV7-2,-,CASSLATIRKGYTF,TGTGCCAGCAGCTTAGCTACTATTAGGAAGGGCTACACCTTC
TRBD1,TRBJ1-6,TRBV9,-,CASSVVGQGSLHF,TGTGCCAGCAGCGTAGTGGGACAGGGGTCCCTCCACTTT
-,TRBJ2-3,TRBV3-1/TRBV3-2,-,CASSFRTVSTDTQYF,TGTGCCAGCAGCTTTCGGACAGTAAGCACAGATACGCAGTATTTT
-,TRBJ1-1,TRBV27,-,CASSLSRGNTEAFF,TGTGCCAGCAGTTTATCCAGGGGGAACACTGAAGCTTTCTTT
-,TRBJ2-1,TRBV10-1,-,CARYQTGIAYNEQFF,TGCGCCAGATACCAAACAGGGATCGCCTACAATGAGCAGTTCTTC
TRBD1,TRBJ1-2,TRBV27,-,CASSAPGQGIYGYTF,TGTGCCAGCAGTGCGCCGGGACAGGGCATCTATGGCTACACCTTC
-,TRBJ1-2,TRBV28,-,CASSLFLASLSYGYTF,TGTGCCAGCAGTTTATTCTTAGCCAGCTTAAGCTATGGCTACACCTTC
TRBD1,TRBJ1-6,TRBV6-5,once,CASSSGQGLHF,TGTGCCAGCAGTTCGGGACAGGGCCTCCACTTT
TRBD1,TRBJ2-1,TRBV24-1,-,CATTDRADEQFF,TGTGCCACCACTGACAGGGCGGATGAGCAGTTCTTC
-,TRBJ2-3,TRBV2,-,CASSLSADTQYF,TGTGCCAGCAGTCTTTCTGCAGATACGCAGTATTTT
TRBD1,TRBJ2-2,TRBV7-7,-,CASSTTSGGGGELFF,TGTGCCAGCAGCACCACGTCAGGGGGTGGCGGGGAGCTGTTTTTT
TRBD1,TRBJ1-4,TRBV13,-,CASSPTTGAREKLFF,TGTGCCAGCAGCCCGACGACAGGGGCGCGGGAAAAACTGTTTTTT
-,TRBJ1-5,TRBV13,once,CASSSSGIGNQPQHF,TGTGCCAGCAGCTCGTCAGGGATAGGCAATCAGCCCCAGCATTTT
TRBD1,TRBJ1-5,TRBV12-5,-,CASGLVQGVNQPQHF,TGTGCTAGTGGTTTGGTGCAGGGGGTCAATCAGCCCCAGCATTTT
TRBD1,TRBJ2-7,TRBV15,-,CATRVEKQGGDSYEQYF,TGTGCCACCAGGGTAGAGAAACAGGGGGGCGACTCCTACGAGCAGTACTTC
TRBD1,TRBJ1-4,TRBV6-1,once,CASSETGGAKLFF,TGTGCCAGCAGTGAGACAGGGGGCGCAAAACTGTTTTTT
-,TRBJ2-3,TRBV6-5,-,CASSNGMSRDTQYF,TGTGCCAGCAGTAACGGGATGTCACGAGATACGCAGTATTTT
-,TRBJ2-1,TRBV10-3,-,CAISWTGSSYNEQFF,TGTGCCATCAGCTGGACGGGAAGCTCCTACAATGAGCAGTTCTTC
-,TRBJ1-5,TRBV28,few,CASRLTYSNQPQHF,TGTGCCAGCAGACTAACCTATAGCAATCAGCCCCAGCATTTT
TRBD1,TRBJ1-1,TRBV10-3,-,CAISHGTVNTEAFF,TGTGCCATCAGTCATGGGACAGTGAACACTGAAGCTTTCTTT
TRBD2,TRBJ2-7,TRBV7-9,-,CASSPSGVAGEHEQYF,TGTGCCAGCAGCCCCTCGGGGGTAGCGGGTGAACACGAGCAGTACTTC
-,TRBJ1-2,TRBV2,-,CASSPQVAGYTF,TGTGCCAGCAGCCCTCAGGTGGCTGGCTACACCTTC
-,TRBJ2-7,TRBV6-2/TRBV6-3,-,CASSGSSYEQYF,TGTGCCAGCAGTGGGAGCTCCTACGAGCAGTACTTC
TRBD2,TRBJ2-5,TRBV9,-,CASSVGNSGQYQETQYF,TGTGCCAGCAGCGTAGGCAATAGCGGGCAGTACCAAGAGACCCAGTACTTC
TRBD2,TRBJ2-1,TRBV5-1,-,CASSPGTSGGDEQFF,TGCGCCAGCAGTCCGGGGACTAGCGGGGGGGATGAGCAGTTCTTC
TRBD1,TRBJ1-2,TRBV5-5,-,CASSPTGTANYGYTF,TGTGCCAGCAGCCCGACCGGGACAGCTAACTATGGCTACACCTTC
TRBD1,TRBJ1-6,TRBV11-2,-,CASSLFRDRGLSLHF,TGTGCCAGCAGCTTATTCCGGGACAGGGGCCTTTCCCTCCACTTT
TRBD2,TRBJ2-7,TRBV6-6,-,CASSRGTSGGAYEQYF,TGTGCCAGCAGTCGAGGGACTAGCGGGGGGGCATACGAGCAGTACTTC